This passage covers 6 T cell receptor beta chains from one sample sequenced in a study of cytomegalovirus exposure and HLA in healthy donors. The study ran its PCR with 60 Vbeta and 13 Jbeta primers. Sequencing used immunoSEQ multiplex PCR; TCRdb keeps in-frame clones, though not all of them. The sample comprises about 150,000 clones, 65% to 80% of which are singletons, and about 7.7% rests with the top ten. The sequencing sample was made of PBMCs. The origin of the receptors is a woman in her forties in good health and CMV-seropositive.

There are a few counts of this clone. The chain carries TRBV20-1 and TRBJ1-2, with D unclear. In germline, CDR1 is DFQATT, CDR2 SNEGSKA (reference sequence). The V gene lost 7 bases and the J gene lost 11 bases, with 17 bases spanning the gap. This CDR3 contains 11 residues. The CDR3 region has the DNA TGCAGTGTTAAACTCCCCCTAGATTACACCTTC. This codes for CSVKLPLDYTF.

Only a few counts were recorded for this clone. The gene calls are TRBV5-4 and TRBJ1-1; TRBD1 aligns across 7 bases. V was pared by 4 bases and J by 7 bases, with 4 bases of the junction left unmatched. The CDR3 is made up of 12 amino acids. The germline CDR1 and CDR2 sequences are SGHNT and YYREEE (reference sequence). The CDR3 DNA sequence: TGTGCCAGCAGCACGGGACAGAATGAAGCTTTCTTT. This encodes CASSTGQNEAFF.

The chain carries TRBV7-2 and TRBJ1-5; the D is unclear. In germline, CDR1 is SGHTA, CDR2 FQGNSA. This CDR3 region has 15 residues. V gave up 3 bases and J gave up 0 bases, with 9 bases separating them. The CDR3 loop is CASSFSAGSNQPQHF. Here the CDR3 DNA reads TGTGCCAGCAGCTTTAGTGCCGGTAGCAATCAGCCCCAGCATTTT.

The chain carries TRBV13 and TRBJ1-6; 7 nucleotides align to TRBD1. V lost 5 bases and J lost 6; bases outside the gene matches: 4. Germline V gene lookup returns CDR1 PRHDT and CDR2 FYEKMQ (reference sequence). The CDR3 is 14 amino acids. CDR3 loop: CASSLDRVNSPLHF. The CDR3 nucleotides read TGTGCCAGCAGCCTTGACAGGGTTAATTCACCCCTCCACTTT.

CDR3 sequence reads: CAWSGLAGRMDEQFF. The CDR3 nucleotides are TGTGCCTGGAGTGGACTAGCGGGGCGTATGGATGAGCAGTTCTTC. The V call is TRBV30, the J call TRBJ2-1, with 11 bases identical to TRBD2. J lost 8 bases, V lost 1 base, and 7 bases had no gene match. Germline V gene lookup returns CDR1 GTSNPN and CDR2 SVGIG (reference sequence). This CDR3 is built from 15 residues. Together with reference TRBV30 and TRBJ2-1, the CDR3 gives the full variable domain: SQTIHQWPATLVQPVGSPLSLECTVEGTSNPNLYWYRQAAGRGLQLLFYSVGIGQISSEVPQNLSASRPQDRQFILSSKKLLLSDSGFYLCAWSGLAGRMDEQFFGPGTRLTVL.

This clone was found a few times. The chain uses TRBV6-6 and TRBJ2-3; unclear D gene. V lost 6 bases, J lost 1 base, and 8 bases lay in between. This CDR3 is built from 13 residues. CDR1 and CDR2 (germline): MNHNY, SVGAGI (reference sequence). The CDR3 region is CASSAAGTDTQYF. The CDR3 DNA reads TGTGCCAGCAGCGCCGCGGGCACAGATACGCAGTATTTT.